A selection of T cell receptor beta chains follows, all from one sample in a study of PD-1 blockade in mismatch repair-deficient tumors. Libraries were prepared by immunoSEQ multiplex PCR; TCRdb keeps only in-frame clonotypes and omits some of them. The repertoire has about 25,000 clones, roughly 84% of them found once; the top ten carry about 3%. This specimen was PBMCs, taken before pembrolizumab treatment. The receptors were sampled from an adult with mismatch repair-deficient cancer. Both conserved end residues are part of each CDR3. Fields, in order: J gene, V gene, clone size, D gene, CDR3 DNA, CDR3 protein. D genes are given only for firm matches. The listing skips clone size in some rows; elsewhere it reads once, few, many or a size class.

TRBJ2-7	TRBV18	-	-	TGTGCCAGCTCACCAGGACAGGAGCAGTACTTC	CASSPGQEQYF
TRBJ1-1	TRBV12-5	-	-	TGTGCTAGTGTTCAGGGCCGAGTGAACACTGAAGCTTTCTTT	CASVQGRVNTEAFF
TRBJ2-3	TRBV11-1	-	-	TGTGCCAGCAGCTTAGCTTGGGAGGCAGATACGCAGTATTTT	CASSLAWEADTQYF
TRBJ1-3	TRBV30	-	-	TGTGCCTGGACCCGGAGGGATTACGGCTCTGGAAACACCATATATTTT	CAWTRRDYGSGNTIYF
TRBJ1-2	TRBV4-1	-	-	TGCGCCAGCAGCCAAGACGGGCAGGGGAGCTATGGCTACACCTTC	CASSQDGQGSYGYTF
TRBJ1-2	TRBV5-1	-	-	TGCGCCAGCAGCTTGGCCGGTGACTATGGCTACACCTTC	CASSLAGDYGYTF
TRBJ2-7	TRBV5-1	-	TRBD1	TGCGCCAGCAGCACGGGACAGCCCGCCACCTACGAGCAGTACTTC	CASSTGQPATYEQYF
TRBJ2-2	TRBV7-8	-	-	TGTGCCAGCAGCTTAGCGTTCGCGGGAACACCTCTCGCGGGCACCGGGGAGCTGTTTTTT	CASSLAFAGTPLAGTGELFF
TRBJ1-2	TRBV28	-	-	TGTGCCAGCAGTTTATCGTTGGGCTACACCTTC	CASSLSLGYTF
TRBJ2-1	TRBV9	-	-	TGTGCCAGCAGCCTGTACAATGAGCAGTTCTTC	CASSLYNEQFF
TRBJ1-2	TRBV27	-	TRBD1	TGTGCCAGCAGGGGGACAGGGGGCAGAGAAGGCTACACCTTC	CASRGTGGREGYTF
TRBJ2-1	TRBV19	-	-	TGTGCCAGTAGTCGAACGACTAGCAATGAGCAGTTCTTC	CASSRTTSNEQFF
TRBJ1-1	TRBV6-5	-	-	TGTGCCAGCAGTTACTCACGGGGGGACACTGAAGCTTTCTTT	CASSYSRGDTEAFF
TRBJ2-3	TRBV7-8	-	TRBD1	TGTGCCAGCAGCCCCGGACCGACAGGGGGCGAAGACACAGATACGCAGTATTTT	CASSPGPTGGEDTDTQYF
TRBJ1-2	TRBV5-1	few	-	TGCGCCAGCTCCCAGAGCCAGGGGTCCCCCTATGGCTACACCTTC	CASSQSQGSPYGYTF
TRBJ2-6	TRBV4-2	-	TRBD2	TGTGCCAGCAGCCAAGTGGCGGGACTACCGAGCTCTGGGGCCAACGTCCTGACTTTC	CASSQVAGLPSSGANVLTF
TRBJ1-1	TRBV11-2	-	-	TGTGCCAGCAGCCCCCGCCGGGAAAGGAACACTGAAGCTTTCTTT	CASSPRRERNTEAFF
TRBJ1-4	TRBV7-9	-	-	TGTGCCAGCAGCTTACAGGGTCCGCATGAAAAACTGTTTTTT	CASSLQGPHEKLFF
TRBJ1-1	TRBV5-1	-	TRBD1	TGCGCCAGCAACCCAGTCCGGACAGGTATGAACACTGAAGCTTTCTTT	CASNPVRTGMNTEAFF
TRBJ2-7	TRBV7-9	-	TRBD2	TGTGCCAGCAGCCCGTGGACTAGCGGGAGAACCTACGAGCAGTACTTC	CASSPWTSGRTYEQYF
TRBJ1-1	TRBV9	-	TRBD1	TGTGCCAGCAGCTCAGGGGGCGGGTCTGTGAACACTGAAGCTTTCTTT	CASSSGGGSVNTEAFF
TRBJ2-1	TRBV7-6	-	-	TGTGCCAGCAGCCCCGGACAGAGGGTGATGAATGAGCAGTTCTTC	CASSPGQRVMNEQFF
TRBJ2-4	TRBV9	-	-	TGTGCCAGCAGCGTAGGCGGGATTGAGCCAAAAAACATTCAGTACTTC	CASSVGGIEPKNIQYF
TRBJ2-2	TRBV5-4	-	-	TGTGCCAGCAGGCCGGACTGGGACGGGGAGCTGTTTTTT	CASRPDWDGELFF
TRBJ2-3	TRBV5-1	-	-	TGCGCCAGCAGCTTGGCCACTGATGAGGATACGCAGTATTTT	CASSLATDEDTQYF
TRBJ2-1	TRBV6-1	-	-	TGTGCCAGCAGTGAGGGCCTGCGCTACAATGAGCAGTTCTTC	CASSEGLRYNEQFF
TRBJ1-2	TRBV9	-	-	TGTGCCAGCAGCGAGAGGGACTTTCCTAACTATGGCTACACCTTC	CASSERDFPNYGYTF
TRBJ1-1	TRBV25-1	-	TRBD1	TGTGCCAGCAGCCAACAGGGGATTACTGAAGCTTTCTTT	CASSQQGITEAFF
TRBJ2-5	TRBV7-3	-	TRBD2	TGTGCCAGCAGCTTAGGAGCGGGAGAGGAGACCCAGTACTTC	CASSLGAGEETQYF
TRBJ1-5	TRBV19	-	-	TGTGCCAGTGCTATCCTCGAGCTCAGCAATCAGCCCCAGCATTTT	CASAILELSNQPQHF
TRBJ1-6	TRBV27	few	-	TGTGCCGGCAATTCACCCCTCCACTTT	CAGNSPLHF
TRBJ1-6	TRBV28	-	-	TGTGCCAGCGGTACCCCCGGGGGAACCGATTCACCCCTCCACTTT	CASGTPGGTDSPLHF
TRBJ2-7	TRBV7-2	-	-	TGTGCCAGCAGCACCCCGGAGTTTTCGCGGTACGAGCAGTACTTC	CASSTPEFSRYEQYF
TRBJ2-7	TRBV14	-	TRBD1	TGTGCCAGCAGCTACCAACAGGGGCCCCACGAGCAGTACTTC	CASSYQQGPHEQYF
TRBJ2-7	TRBV10-3	-	TRBD2	TGTGCCATCAGTGAGGGGACTAGCGGAACTGAGCAGTACTTC	CAISEGTSGTEQYF
TRBJ1-1	TRBV27	-	-	TGTGCCAGCAGTTTACAGGGATACACTGAAGCTTTCTTT	CASSLQGYTEAFF
TRBJ2-4	TRBV1	once	-	TGCACCAGCAGCCAAGATGAGAAACGGGGAACCAAAAACATTCAGTACTTC	CTSSQDEKRGTKNIQYF
TRBJ2-2	TRBV13	-	TRBD1	TGTGCCAGCAACAGGGGGCATACCGGGGAGCTGTTTTTT	CASNRGHTGELFF
TRBJ2-3	TRBV7-6	-	TRBD2	TGTGCCAGCAGCTTACCTAAGCCCGGTACTAGCGGCTCCACAGATACGCAGTATTTT	CASSLPKPGTSGSTDTQYF
TRBJ1-5	TRBV28	-	TRBD1	TGTGCCAGCAGTTCTACAGGGGGCAAGGATCAGCCCCAGCATTTT	CASSSTGGKDQPQHF
TRBJ1-1	TRBV10-3	-	TRBD1	TGTGCCATCAGTCCACAGGGGGCAAACACTGAAGCTTTCTTT	CAISPQGANTEAFF
TRBJ2-2	TRBV28	few	TRBD1	TGTGCCAGCAGTTCTACAGGGGAAGCGAACACCGGGGAGCTGTTTTTT	CASSSTGEANTGELFF
TRBJ2-3	TRBV28	-	TRBD2	TGTGCCAGCAGTTTGACTAGCGGGAGAACAGATACGCAGTATTTT	CASSLTSGRTDTQYF
TRBJ1-5	TRBV2	-	TRBD1	TGTGCCAGCAGGGGGGTTTTAGGACAGGGGGGAGGTCAGCCCCAGCATTTT	CASRGVLGQGGGQPQHF
TRBJ2-3	TRBV28	-	TRBD1	TGTGCCAGCAGCGAGGCAGGGGGCAAGGATACGCAGTATTTT	CASSEAGGKDTQYF
TRBJ2-5	TRBV28	-	TRBD2	TGTGCCAGCAGTCCGGGGATAGCGGGAGGGATTTTTCAAGAGACCCAGTACTTC	CASSPGIAGGIFQETQYF
TRBJ2-7	TRBV6-5	few	TRBD1	TGTGCCAGCAGTTATAGGGGGCCCTCGAGCGAGCAGTACTTC	CASSYRGPSSEQYF
TRBJ1-3	TRBV5-1	-	TRBD1	TGCGCCAGCAGCTCGAAACAGGGGGGAAACACCATATATTTT	CASSSKQGGNTIYF
TRBJ1-6	TRBV2	-	TRBD1	TGTGCCAGCAGTGAGGACAGGGCGGGGAATTCACCCCTCCACTTT	CASSEDRAGNSPLHF